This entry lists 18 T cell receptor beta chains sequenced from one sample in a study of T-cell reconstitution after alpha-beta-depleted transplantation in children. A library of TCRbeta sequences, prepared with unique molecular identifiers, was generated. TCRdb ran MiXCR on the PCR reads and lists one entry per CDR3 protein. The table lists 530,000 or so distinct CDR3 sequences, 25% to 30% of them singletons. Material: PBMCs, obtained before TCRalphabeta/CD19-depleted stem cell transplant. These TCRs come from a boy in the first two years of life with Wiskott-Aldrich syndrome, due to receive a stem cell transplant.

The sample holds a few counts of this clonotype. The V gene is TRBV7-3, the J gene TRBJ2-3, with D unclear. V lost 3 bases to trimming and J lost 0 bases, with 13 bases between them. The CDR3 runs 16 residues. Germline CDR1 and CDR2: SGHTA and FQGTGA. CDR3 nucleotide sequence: TGTGCCAGCAGCTTCCCAACCCGGGCGAGCACAGATACGCAGTATTTT. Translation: CASSFPTRASTDTQYF.

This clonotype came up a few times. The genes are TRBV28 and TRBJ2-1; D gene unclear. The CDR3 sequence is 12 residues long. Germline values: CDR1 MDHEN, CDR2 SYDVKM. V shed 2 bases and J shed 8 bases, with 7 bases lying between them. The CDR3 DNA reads TGTGCCAGCAGTTTAGTTTCATATGAGCAGTTCTTC. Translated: CASSLVSYEQFF.

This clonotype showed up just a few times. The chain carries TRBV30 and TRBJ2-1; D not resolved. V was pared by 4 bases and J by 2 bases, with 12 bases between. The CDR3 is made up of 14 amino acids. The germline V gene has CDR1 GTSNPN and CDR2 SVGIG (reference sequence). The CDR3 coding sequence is TGTGCCTGGACCAAAAACCTAGCCTACAATGAGCAGTTCTTC. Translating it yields CAWTKNLAYNEQFF.

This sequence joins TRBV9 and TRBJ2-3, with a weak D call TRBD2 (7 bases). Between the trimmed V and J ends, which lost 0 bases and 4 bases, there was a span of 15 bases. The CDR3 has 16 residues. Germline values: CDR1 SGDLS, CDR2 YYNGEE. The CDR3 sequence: CASSVAGGGGSDTQYF. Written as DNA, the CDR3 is TGTGCCAGCAGCGTAGCTGGAGGGGGAGGGTCAGATACGCAGTATTTT.

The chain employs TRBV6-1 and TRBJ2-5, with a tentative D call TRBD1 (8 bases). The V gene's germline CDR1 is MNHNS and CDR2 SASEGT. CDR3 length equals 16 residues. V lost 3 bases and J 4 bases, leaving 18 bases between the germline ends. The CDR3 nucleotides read TGTGCCAGCAGTGACCGGACAGGGAGGGACCGAGAGACCCAGTACTTC. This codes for CASSDRTGRDRETQYF.

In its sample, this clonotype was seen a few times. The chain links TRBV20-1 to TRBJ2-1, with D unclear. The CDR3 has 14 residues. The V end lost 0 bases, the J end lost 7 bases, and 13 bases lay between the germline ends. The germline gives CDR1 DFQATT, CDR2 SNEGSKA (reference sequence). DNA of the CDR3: TGCAGTGCTAGAGATCCTCGGCCGGTGAATGAGCAGTTCTTC. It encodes CSARDPRPVNEQFF.

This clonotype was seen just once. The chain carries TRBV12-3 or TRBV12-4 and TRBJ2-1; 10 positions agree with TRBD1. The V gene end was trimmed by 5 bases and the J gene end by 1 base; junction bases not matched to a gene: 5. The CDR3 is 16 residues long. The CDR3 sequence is CASSPSGQGSYNEQFF. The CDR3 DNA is TGTGCCAGCAGTCCCTCGGGACAGGGGTCCTACAATGAGCAGTTCTTC.

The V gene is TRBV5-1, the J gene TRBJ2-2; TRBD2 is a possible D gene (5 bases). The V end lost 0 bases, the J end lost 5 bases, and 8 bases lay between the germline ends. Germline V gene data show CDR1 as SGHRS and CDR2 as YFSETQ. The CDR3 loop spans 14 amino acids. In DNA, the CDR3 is TGCGCCAGCAGCTTGGCGCTAGCTACCGGGGAGCTGTTTTTT. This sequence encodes CASSLALATGELFF.

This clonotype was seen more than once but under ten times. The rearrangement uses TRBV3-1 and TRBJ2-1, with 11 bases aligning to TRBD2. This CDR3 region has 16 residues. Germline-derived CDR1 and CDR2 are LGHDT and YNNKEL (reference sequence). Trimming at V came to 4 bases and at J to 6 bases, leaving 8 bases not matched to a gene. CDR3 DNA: TGTGCCAGCAGCCCACGAAAGGGGACTAGCGGCAATGAGCAGTTCTTC. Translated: CASSPRKGTSGNEQFF.

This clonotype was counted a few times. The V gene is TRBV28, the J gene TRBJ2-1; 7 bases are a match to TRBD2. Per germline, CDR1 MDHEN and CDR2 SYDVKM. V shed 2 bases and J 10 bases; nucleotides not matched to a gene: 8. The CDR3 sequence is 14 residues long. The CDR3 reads CASSLSGAEWEQFF. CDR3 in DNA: TGTGCCAGCAGTTTAAGCGGGGCGGAGTGGGAGCAGTTCTTC.

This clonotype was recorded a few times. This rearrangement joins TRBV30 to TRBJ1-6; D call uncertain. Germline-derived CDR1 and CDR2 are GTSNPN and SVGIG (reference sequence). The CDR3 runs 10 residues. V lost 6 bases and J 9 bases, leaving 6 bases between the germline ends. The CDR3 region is CACGGSPLHF. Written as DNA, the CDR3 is TGTGCCTGCGGCGGTTCACCCCTCCACTTT.

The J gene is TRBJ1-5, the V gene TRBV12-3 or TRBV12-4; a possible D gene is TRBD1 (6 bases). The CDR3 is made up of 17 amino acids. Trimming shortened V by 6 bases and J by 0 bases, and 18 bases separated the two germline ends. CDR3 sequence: CASSTQIRGGSNQPQHF. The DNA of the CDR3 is TGTGCCAGCAGCACACAAATCAGAGGGGGTAGCAATCAGCCCCAGCATTTT.

This CDR3 reads CASSPPSGSSYSTDTQYF. CDR3 nucleotide sequence: TGCGCCAGCAGCCCCCCTAGCGGGTCCAGTTATAGCACAGATACGCAGTATTTT. The rearrangement uses TRBV5-1 and TRBJ2-3; TRBD2 matches 8 bases. CDR3 size: 18 residues. In germline, CDR1 is SGHRS, CDR2 YFSETQ. V trimming: 4 bases; J trimming: 0 bases; junction bases outside the gene matches: 13.

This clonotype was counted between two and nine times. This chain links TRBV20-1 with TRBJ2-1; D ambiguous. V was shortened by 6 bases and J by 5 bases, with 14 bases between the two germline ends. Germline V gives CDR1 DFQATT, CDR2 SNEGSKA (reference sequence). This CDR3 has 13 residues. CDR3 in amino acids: CSAEARINNEQFF. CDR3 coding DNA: TGCAGTGCAGAGGCTAGGATTAACAATGAGCAGTTCTTC.

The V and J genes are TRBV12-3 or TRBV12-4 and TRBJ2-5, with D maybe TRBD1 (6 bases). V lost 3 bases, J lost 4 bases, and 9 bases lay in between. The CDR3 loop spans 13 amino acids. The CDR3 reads CASSFGGVETQYF. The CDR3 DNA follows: TGTGCCAGCAGTTTTGGGGGCGTAGAGACCCAGTACTTC.

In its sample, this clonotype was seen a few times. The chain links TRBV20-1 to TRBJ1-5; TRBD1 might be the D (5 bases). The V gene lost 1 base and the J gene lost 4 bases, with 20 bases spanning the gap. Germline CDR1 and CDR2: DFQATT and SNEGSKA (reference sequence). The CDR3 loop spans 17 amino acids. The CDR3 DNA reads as TGCAGTGCTAGAGGTGGTACCGGGACTACCCTTAATCAGCCCCAGCATTTT. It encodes CSARGGTGTTLNQPQHF.

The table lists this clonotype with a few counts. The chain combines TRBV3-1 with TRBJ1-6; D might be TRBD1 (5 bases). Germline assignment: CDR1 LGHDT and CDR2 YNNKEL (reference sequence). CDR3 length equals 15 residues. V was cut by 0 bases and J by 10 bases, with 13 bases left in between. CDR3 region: CASSQDRARDSPLHF. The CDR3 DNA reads TGTGCCAGCAGCCAAGACAGGGCCCGGGACTCACCCCTCCACTTT.

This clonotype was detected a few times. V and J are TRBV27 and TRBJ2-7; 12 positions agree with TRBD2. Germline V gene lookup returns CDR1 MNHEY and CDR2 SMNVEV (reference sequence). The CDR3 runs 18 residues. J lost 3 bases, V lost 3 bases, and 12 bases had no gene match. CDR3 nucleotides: TGTGCCAGCAGTTTTTACTACTCTAGCGGGAGGGCCCTCTACGAGCAGTACTTC. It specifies CASSFYYSSGRALYEQYF.